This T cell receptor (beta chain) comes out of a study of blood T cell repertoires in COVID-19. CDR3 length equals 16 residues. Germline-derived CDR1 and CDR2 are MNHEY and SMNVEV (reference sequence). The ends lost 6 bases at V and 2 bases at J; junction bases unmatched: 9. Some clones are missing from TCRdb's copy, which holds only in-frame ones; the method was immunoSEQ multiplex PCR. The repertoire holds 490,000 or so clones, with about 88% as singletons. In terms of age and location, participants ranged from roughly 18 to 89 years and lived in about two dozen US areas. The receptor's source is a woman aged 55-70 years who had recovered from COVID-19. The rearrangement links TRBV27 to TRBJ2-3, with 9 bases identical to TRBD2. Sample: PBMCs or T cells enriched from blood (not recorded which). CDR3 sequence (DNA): TGTGCCAGCAGCCGCGGGGGGGCTGGCCTCACAGATACGCAGTATTTT. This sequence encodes CASSRGGAGLTDTQYF.